Below are 29 T cell receptor beta chains sequenced from a single sample in a study of T cells in women clearing cervical HPV infection. This table comes from immunoSEQ multiplex PCR, and its TCRdb copy is limited to in-frame clones, with some not included. This repertoire includes roughly 34,000 clones. Sequenced: blood buffy coat. The receptors originated from a woman between 18 and 70 years old with a cervical HPV16 infection that either progressed to CIN3+ or cleared (not recorded which).

Turning to this clone: The CDR3 is cut off 3 residues early in the read; its end comes from the germline J gene. The gene calls are TRBV11-2 and TRBJ2-7, with D tentatively TRBD1 or TRBD2 (5 bases each). Germline loops: CDR1 SGHAT, CDR2 FQNNGV. There are 14 residues in the CDR3. The ends were cut back, 0 bases at V and 4 bases at J, with 10 bases in the middle. This chain's CDR3 is CASSLDPEGYEQYF. The part of the CDR3 DNA that was read is TGTGCCAGCAGCTTAGATCCAGAGGGGTACGAG. Using reference TRBV11-2 and TRBJ2-7 for the parts outside the CDR3, the full variable domain is EAGVAQSPRYKIIEKRQSVAFWCNPISGHATLYWYQQILGQGPKLLIQFQNNGVVDDSQLPKDRFSAERLKGVDSTLKIQPAKLEDSAVYLCASSLDPEGYEQYFGPGTRLTVT.

Of note for this clone: The read ends 3 residues early relative to the CDR3; the germline J gene fills the gap. This chain joins TRBV19 and TRBJ1-1; a possible D gene is TRBD1 (6 bases). CDR3 length: 13 amino acids. V lost 4 bases, J lost 7 bases, and 13 bases lay in between. CDR1 and CDR2 (germline): LNHDA, SQIVND (reference sequence). Incomplete CDR3 DNA: TGTGCCAGTAGTACCGACAGGATCCGTGAA. Amino acid sequence: CASSTDRIRE. The full CDR3 is CASSTDRIREAFF.

Of note for this clone: The DNA ends 3 residues before the CDR3 does, and the rest of the CDR3 is filled in from the germline J gene. J is TRBJ2-1 and V is TRBV29-1, with 13 nucleotides matching TRBD2. CDR3 size: 15 residues. Germline lookup yields CDR1 SQVTM and CDR2 ANQGSEA. Trimming at V came to 7 bases and at J to 7 bases, leaving 10 bases not matched to a gene. The CDR3 region is CSASKGLAGVNEQFF. CDR3 bases read: TGCAGCGCTTCCAAAGGACTAGCGGGAGTGAATGAG.

In the case of this clone: Read coverage stops 3 residues before the CDR3 terminus; the germline J gene supplies the remainder. The rearrangement joins TRBV20-1 to TRBJ2-7, with TRBD1 identical over 8 bases. Trimming at V came to 0 bases and at J to 5 bases, leaving 6 bases not matched to a gene. Per the germline V gene, CDR1 is DFQATT and CDR2 is SNEGSKA (reference sequence). The CDR3 length is 14 residues. The CDR3 sequence is CSARDLQGADEQYF. Partial CDR3 DNA: TGCAGTGCTAGAGATCTCCAGGGGGCGGACGAG.

This CDR3 is CASSLGGAMNTEAFF. CDR3 DNA, as far as it was read: TGTGCCAGCAGCTTAGGAGGGGCTATGAACACTGAA. This sequence joins TRBV7-8 and TRBJ1-1, with TRBD1 as a possible D gene (5 bases). The CDR3 goes on 3 residues after the read ends, and that part is filled in from the germline J gene. The CDR3 sequence is 15 residues long. With 1 base removed from V and 0 bases from J, the gap between germline ends came to 9 bases. Germline CDR1 reads SGHVS; CDR2 reads FQNEAQ.

For this clone: The read terminates 3 residues ahead of where the CDR3 ends, so the germline J gene completes it. The rearrangement joins TRBV2 to TRBJ1-1; D is unresolved. The germline V gene encodes CDR1 SNHLY and CDR2 FYNNEI. CDR3 length: 12 residues. The sequenced part of the CDR3 DNA is TGTGCCAGCAGTGATGGGCTAAACGAA. Translated, it gives CASSDGLNE. The complete CDR3 reads CASSDGLNEAFF.

Note on this clone: The CDR3 extends 3 residues past the end of the read, so its final part is completed from the germline J gene. V usage is TRBV30 and J usage is TRBJ1-6; D might be TRBD1 (5 bases). Germline assignment: CDR1 GTSNPN and CDR2 SVGIG (reference sequence). V lost 0 bases, J lost 7 bases, and 7 bases lay in between. The CDR3 runs 13 residues. The CDR3 loop reads CAWSVQANSPLHF. The sequenced CDR3 bases are TGTGCCTGGAGTGTACAGGCGAATTCACCC.

As regards this clone: The read falls 3 residues short of the CDR3 end, and the missing part is taken from the germline J gene. J is TRBJ1-1 and V is TRBV2; a possible D gene is TRBD1 (5 bases). The CDR3 totals 12 residues. Between the trimmed V and J ends, which lost 6 bases and 0 bases, there was a span of 5 bases. Germline loops: CDR1 SNHLY, CDR2 FYNNEI. The CDR3 bases that were read are TGTGCCAGCAGACAGGTGAACACTGAA. It specifies CASRQVNTE. The entire CDR3 is CASRQVNTEAFF.

In the case of this clone: The read ends 3 residues early relative to the CDR3; the germline J gene fills the gap. The chain links TRBV20-1 to TRBJ2-1; no reliable D call. Looked up from germline, CDR1 is DFQATT and CDR2 is SNEGSKA (reference sequence). The length of the CDR3 is 11 residues. The ends were cut back, 3 bases at V and 8 bases at J, with 8 bases in the middle. CDR3 protein: CSASPRYEQFF. CDR3 DNA, as far as it was read: TGCAGTGCTAGCCCGCGCTATGAG.

Concerning this clone itself: The CDR3 goes on 3 residues after the read ends, and that part is filled in from the germline J gene. The chain employs TRBV2 and TRBJ2-5; D unresolved. This CDR3 region has 11 residues. V lost 6 bases and J lost 3, with 5 bases in between. Per germline, CDR1 SNHLY and CDR2 FYNNEI. This CDR3 is CASRGEETQYF. Incomplete CDR3 DNA: TGTGCCAGCAGGGGCGAAGAGACC.

As concerns this clone: The CDR3 is cut off 3 residues early in the read; its end comes from the germline J gene. V usage is TRBV18 and J usage is TRBJ1-2; no reliable D call. Germline V lookup: CDR1 KGHSH, CDR2 LQKENI. The CDR3 is 18 amino acids. The CDR3 loop reads CASSPRTSGMSSSYDYTF. The sequenced CDR3 bases are TGTGCCAGCTCACCCCGGACTAGCGGGATGTCAAGCTCCTACGAC.

Worth noting for this clone: The CDR3 end falls 3 residues outside the read, so it is completed with the germline J gene. The gene calls are TRBV19 and TRBJ2-3; D may be TRBD2 (5 bases). Germline loops: CDR1 LNHDA, CDR2 SQIVND (reference sequence). The CDR3 is made up of 16 amino acids. CDR3 protein: CASSPPERVARETQYF. The DNA read from the CDR3 is TGTGCCAGTAGCCCTCCCGAGAGGGTAGCGAGGGAGACG.

With respect to this clone: The CDR3 extends 3 residues past the end of the read, so its final part is completed from the germline J gene. This sequence joins TRBV29-1 and TRBJ2-7, with D perhaps matching TRBD1 (6 bases). V was trimmed by 3 bases and J by 0 bases, leaving 15 bases between them. This CDR3 is built from 15 residues. Germline lookup yields CDR1 SQVTM and CDR2 ANQGSEA. The sequenced CDR3 bases are TGCAGCGTTGATAGGTATTGGGACAACTCCTACGAG. Translating gives CSVDRYWDNSYE. The full CDR3 is CSVDRYWDNSYEQYF.

As for this clone: The read is 3 residues too short to cover the CDR3 end, so that end is filled in from the germline J gene. V gene TRBV7-9 combines with J gene TRBJ2-1, with 7 bases aligning to TRBD2. Unmatched junction bases numbered 8, after V lost 3 bases and J lost 6 bases. The CDR3 sequence is 15 residues long. Germline assignment: CDR1 SEHNR and CDR2 FQNEAQ (reference sequence). CDR3: CASSFLREQSNEQFF. The part of the CDR3 DNA that was read is TGTGCCAGCAGCTTCCTGCGGGAGCAAAGCAATGAG.

A remark on this clone: The CDR3 end lies 3 residues beyond the end of the read and is filled in from the germline J gene. The chain combines TRBV28 with TRBJ1-2; TRBD1 matches 8 bases. V was clipped by 3 bases and J by 4 bases; unmatched bases: 13. Germline-derived CDR1 and CDR2 are MDHEN and SYDVKM. The CDR3 spans 17 residues. The DNA read from the CDR3 is TGTGCCAGCAGTTTCCCCTCACTCCGGGACAGGACCTATGGC. Translation: CASSFPSLRDRTYG. The whole CDR3 protein is CASSFPSLRDRTYGYTF.

Concerning this clone itself: The CDR3 is cut off 3 residues early in the read; its end comes from the germline J gene. V usage is TRBV13 and J usage is TRBJ1-2, with 8 positions matching TRBD1. CDR3 length: 14 amino acids. The junction had 6 bases not matched to a gene; V was cut back by 3 bases and J by 6 bases. The germline V gene encodes CDR1 PRHDT and CDR2 FYEKMQ (reference sequence). CDR3 sequence: CASSLRGTGDGYTF. The CDR3 DNA, read in part, is TGTGCCAGCAGCTTGCGGGGGACAGGTGATGGC.

About this clone itself: Read data end 3 residues before the CDR3 end; the end is taken from the germline J gene. This chain links TRBV10-3 with TRBJ1-1, with D unresolved. The V gene's germline CDR1 is ENHRY and CDR2 SYGVKD. There are 13 residues in the CDR3. V was cut by 5 bases and J by 0 bases, with 7 bases left in between. Here the CDR3 reads CAISPGLNTEAFF. The CDR3 bases that were read are TGTGCCATCAGTCCGGGGTTGAACACTGAA.

Of note for this clone: Read data end 3 residues before the CDR3 end; the end is taken from the germline J gene. The V call is TRBV29-1, the J call TRBJ1-1; D not resolved. CDR1 and CDR2 from the germline V gene are SQVTM and ANQGSEA. This CDR3 has 12 residues. Trimming stripped 4 bases from V and 0 bases from J, with 6 bases between. CDR3 bases read: TGCAGCGTTGGAGGGCTGAACACTGAA. Residues: CSVGGLNTE. The entire CDR3 reads CSVGGLNTEAFF.

A word on this clone: The CDR3 is cut off 3 residues early in the read; its end comes from the germline J gene. This chain uses TRBV6-2 or TRBV6-3 with TRBJ2-7; possible D gene TRBD1, 5 bases. From germline, CDR1 is MNHEY and CDR2 SVGEGT. V lost 0 bases, J lost 2 bases, and 8 bases lay in between. The length of the CDR3 is 14 residues. CDR3 loop: CASSYSDRTYEQYF. CDR3 DNA, as far as it was read: TGTGCCAGCAGTTACTCAGACAGAACCTACGAG.

Turning to this clone: Relative to the germline gene, one junction end is altered; a read error may explain this. The read ends 3 residues early relative to the CDR3; the germline J gene fills the gap. The chain recombines TRBV7-7 with TRBJ2-1; 7 bases map to TRBD2. This CDR3 spans 14 amino acids. Germline V gene lookup returns CDR1 SSHAT and CDR2 FNYEAQ (reference sequence). Partial CDR3 DNA: TGTGCTAGCAGCTTAGCCGGGGGGTACAATGAG. This codes for CASSLAGGYNE. The entire CDR3 sequence reads CASSLAGGYNEQFF.

In regard to this clone: The read finishes 3 residues shy of the CDR3 end, and the germline J gene is used to complete it. V gene TRBV7-3 combines with J gene TRBJ2-1; D is possibly TRBD1 (5 bases). From germline, CDR1 is SGHTA and CDR2 FQGTGA. The CDR3 consists of 15 residues. Trimming left V 5 bases short and J 2 bases short, with 13 bases between. The covered CDR3 bases are TGTGCCAGCAGCCTCAAGACAGCTACCTACAATGAG. Its protein is CASSLKTATYNE. Given in full, the CDR3 is CASSLKTATYNEQFF. Full variable domain (missing parts from reference TRBV7-3 and TRBJ2-1): GAGVSQTPSNKVTEKGKYVELRCDPISGHTALYWYRQSLGQGPEFLIYFQGTGAADDSGLPNDRFFAVRPEGSVSTLKIQRTERGDSAVYLCASSLKTATYNEQFFGPGTRLTVL.

Concerning this clone itself: The missing CDR3 end, 3 residues past where the read stops, is filled in from the germline J gene. This chain links TRBV2 with TRBJ1-4; tentatively, D is TRBD1 (6 bases). Germline CDR1 reads SNHLY; CDR2 reads FYNNEI. The CDR3 totals 15 residues. CDR3 DNA (partial): TGTGCCAGCAAAGGGGGAAGCTCCTATAATTCACCA. Translated, it gives CASKGGSSYNSP. The complete CDR3 sequence is CASKGGSSYNSPLFF.

Worth noting for this clone: Other DNA sequences within the sample encode an identical CDR3. The CDR3 bases that were read are TGCAGTGCTAGAGAAGACAGGGGGATTGGC. Its protein product is CSAREDRGIG. The full CDR3 sequence reads CSAREDRGIGYTF. The chain has TRBV20-1 and TRBJ1-2, with TRBD1 matching 9 bases. The missing CDR3 end, 3 residues past where the read stops, is filled in from the germline J gene. Germline trimming cut 0 bases from V and 7 bases from J; bases unmatched to any gene: 3. Germline V gives CDR1 DFQATT, CDR2 SNEGSKA (reference sequence). The CDR3 length is 13 residues.

On this clone: The CDR3 goes on 3 residues after the read ends, and that part is filled in from the germline J gene. The chain carries TRBV13 and TRBJ1-5, with a weak D call TRBD1 (6 bases). Trimming left V 0 bases short and J 5 bases short, with 11 bases between. CDR3 length: 15 residues. Germline-derived CDR1 and CDR2 are PRHDT and FYEKMQ (reference sequence). CDR3 bases read: TGTGCCAGCAGCTTAGGCCTTCGGACAGATCAGCCC. This codes for CASSLGLRTDQP. The entire CDR3 is CASSLGLRTDQPQHF.

Points on this clone: Sequencing ends 3 residues short of the CDR3 end; the germline J gene provides the rest. This chain connects TRBV18 to TRBJ1-1; D gene unclear. Germline CDR1 is KGHSH and CDR2 is LQKENI. Trimming stripped 0 bases from V and 0 bases from J, with 5 bases between. This CDR3 is 14 amino acids long. CDR3 loop: CASSPPHMNTEAFF. The sequenced part of the CDR3 DNA is TGTGCCAGCTCACCACCACATATGAACACTGAA.

A note on this clone: The missing CDR3 end, 3 residues past where the read stops, is filled in from the germline J gene. This chain joins TRBV5-1 and TRBJ2-7; D possibly corresponds to TRBD1 (6 bases). The CDR3 contains 17 residues. V lost 4 bases to trimming and J lost 4 bases, with 24 bases between them. The germline gives CDR1 SGHRS, CDR2 YFSETQ. CDR3: CASSPSLGLSGAYEQYF. The sequenced part of the CDR3 DNA is TGCGCCAGCAGCCCATCCCTGGGATTGTCAGGGGCTTACGAG.

With respect to this clone: The read comes to an end 3 residues before the CDR3 does, leaving the germline J gene to fill in the end. The J gene is TRBJ2-1, the V gene TRBV6-1, with TRBD2 matching 11 bases. V shed 4 bases and J 3 bases; nucleotides not matched to a gene: 5. Germline V lookup: CDR1 MNHNS, CDR2 SASEGT. The CDR3 has 16 amino acids. CDR3 bases read: TGTGCCAGCAGTGTTAAGACTAGCGGGATCTACAATGAG. Translating gives CASSVKTSGIYNE. The entire CDR3 reads CASSVKTSGIYNEQFF.

The part of the CDR3 DNA that was read is TGTGCCAGCAGCTTACTCCCGGGTTCTGAA. It yields the protein CASSLLPGSE. The full CDR3 sequence reads CASSLLPGSEAFF. V and J are TRBV7-3 and TRBJ1-1; D remains ambiguous. Read coverage stops 3 residues before the CDR3 terminus; the germline J gene supplies the remainder. Trimming took off 2 bases at V and 6 bases at J, with 10 bases between the two ends. The CDR3 is 13 residues long. CDR1 SGHTA and CDR2 FQGTGA come from the germline V gene.

Turning to this clone: The observed sequence ends 3 residues before the CDR3 terminus, with the missing tail filled in from the germline J gene. This chain connects TRBV5-4 to TRBJ2-6; 7 positions agree with TRBD1. The CDR3 has 13 residues. Germline values: CDR1 SGHNT, CDR2 YYREEE (reference sequence). V shed 2 bases and J 8 bases; nucleotides not matched to a gene: 1. CDR3 sequence: CASSLQGTNVLTF. CDR3 bases read: TGTGCCAGCAGCTTACAGGGGACCAACGTC. The complete variable domain, with remaining parts taken from reference TRBV5-4 and TRBJ2-6, reads ETGVTQSPTHLIKTRGQQVTLRCSSQSGHNTVSWYQQALGQGPQFIFQYYREEENGRGNFPPRFSGLQFPNYSSELNVNALELDDSALYLCASSLQGTNVLTFGAGSRLTVL.